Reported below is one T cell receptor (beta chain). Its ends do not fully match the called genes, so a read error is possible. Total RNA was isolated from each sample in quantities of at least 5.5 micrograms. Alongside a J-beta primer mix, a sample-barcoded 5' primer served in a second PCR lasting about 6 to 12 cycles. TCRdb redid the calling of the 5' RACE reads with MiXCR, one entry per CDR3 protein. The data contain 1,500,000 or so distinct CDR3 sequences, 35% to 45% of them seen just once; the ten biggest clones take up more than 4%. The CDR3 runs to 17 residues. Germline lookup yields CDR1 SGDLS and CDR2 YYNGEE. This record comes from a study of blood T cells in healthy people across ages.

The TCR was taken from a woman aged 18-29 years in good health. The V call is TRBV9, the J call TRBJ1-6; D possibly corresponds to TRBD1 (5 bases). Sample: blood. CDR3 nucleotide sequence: TGTGCCAGCAGCGTAGATGGGGTGGAGACAGTCAATTCACCCCCCCACTTT. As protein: CASSVDGVETVNSPPHF. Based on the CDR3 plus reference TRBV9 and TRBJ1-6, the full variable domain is DSGVTQTPKHLITATGQRVTLRCSPRSGDLSVYWYQQSLDQGLQFLIQYYNGEERAKGNILERFSAQQFPDLHSELNLSSLELGDSALYFCASSVDGVETVNSPPHFGNGTRLTVT.